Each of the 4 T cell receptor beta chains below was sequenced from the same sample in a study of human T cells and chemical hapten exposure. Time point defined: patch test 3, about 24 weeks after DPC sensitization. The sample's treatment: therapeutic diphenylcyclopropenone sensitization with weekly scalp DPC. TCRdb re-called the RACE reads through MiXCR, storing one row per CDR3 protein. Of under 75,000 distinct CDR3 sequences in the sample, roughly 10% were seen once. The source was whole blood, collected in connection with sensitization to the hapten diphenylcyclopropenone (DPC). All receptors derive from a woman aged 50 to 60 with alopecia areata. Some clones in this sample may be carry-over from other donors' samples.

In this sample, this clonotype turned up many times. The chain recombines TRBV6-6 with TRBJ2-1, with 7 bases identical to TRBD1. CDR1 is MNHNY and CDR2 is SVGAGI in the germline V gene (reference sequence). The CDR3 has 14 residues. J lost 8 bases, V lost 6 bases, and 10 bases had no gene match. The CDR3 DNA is TGTGCCAGCAGCGATGGACAGGCCCTTCATGAGCAGTTCTTC. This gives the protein CASSDGQALHEQFF.

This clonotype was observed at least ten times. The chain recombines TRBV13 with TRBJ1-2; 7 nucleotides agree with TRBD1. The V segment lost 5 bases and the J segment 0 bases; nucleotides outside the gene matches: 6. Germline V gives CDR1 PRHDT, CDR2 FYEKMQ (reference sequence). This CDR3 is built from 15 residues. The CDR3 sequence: CASSPAGQTNYGYTF. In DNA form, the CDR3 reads TGTGCCAGCAGCCCGGCGGGACAGACTAACTATGGCTACACCTTC.

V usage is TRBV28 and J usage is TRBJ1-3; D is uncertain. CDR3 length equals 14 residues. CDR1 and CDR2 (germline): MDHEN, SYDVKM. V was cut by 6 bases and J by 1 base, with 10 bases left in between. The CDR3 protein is CASSQTGSGNTIYF. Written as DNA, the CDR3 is TGTGCCAGCAGCCAGACGGGATCTGGAAACACCATATATTTT. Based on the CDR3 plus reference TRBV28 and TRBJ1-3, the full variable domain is DVKVTQSSRYLVKRTGEKVFLECVQDMDHENMFWYRQDPGLGLRLIYFSYDVKMKEKGDIPEGYSVSREKKERFSLILESASTNQTSMYLCASSQTGSGNTIYFGEGSWLTVV.

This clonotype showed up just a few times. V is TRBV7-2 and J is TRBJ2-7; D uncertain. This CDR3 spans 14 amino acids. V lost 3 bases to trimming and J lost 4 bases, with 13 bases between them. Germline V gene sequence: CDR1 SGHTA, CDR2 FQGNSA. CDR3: CASSLWDSVYEQYF. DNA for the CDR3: TGTGCCAGCAGCTTGTGGGATTCCGTGTACGAGCAGTACTTC.